This TCR beta chain was observed in a study of shared clonotypes between healthy human individuals. Study as a whole: Participating donors consisted of a couple of women and a few men aged 18 to 49.

The CDR3 is 14 amino acids. The V end lost 4 bases, the J end lost 6 bases, and 16 bases lay between the germline ends. CDR1 SGHKS and CDR2 YYEKEE come from the germline V gene (reference sequence). Per the original methods: With immunoSEQ giving junction-only sequences and no quality scores, filtering differed. Repertoires were generated with immunoSEQ multiplex PCR, while TCRdb's copy carries only in-frame clones and drops some. From that table come the V and J calls and clone size; the DNA was used to work out D and trimming. The repertoire includes about 300,000 clones, around 74% of them detected once, and 10% to 13% sits in the top ten.

The chain couples TRBV5-5 to TRBJ1-2; D uncertain. Sequenced input: memory CD4+ T cells sorted from blood. Subset in this sample: CD45RA-negative fraction. The TCR sequence derives from a man aged 25-45 years in good health. The CDR3 DNA is TGTGCCAGCAGCACAAGCCTCCGAGGGCATGGCTACACCTTC. This sequence encodes CASSTSLRGHGYTF. The full variable domain, in which reference TRBV5-5 and TRBJ1-2 provide the parts outside the CDR3, is DAGVTQSPTHLIKTRGQQVTLRCSPISGHKSVSWYQQVLGQGPQFIFQYYEKEERGRGNFPDRFSARQFPNYSSELNVNALLLGDSALYLCASSTSLRGHGYTFGSGTRLTVV.